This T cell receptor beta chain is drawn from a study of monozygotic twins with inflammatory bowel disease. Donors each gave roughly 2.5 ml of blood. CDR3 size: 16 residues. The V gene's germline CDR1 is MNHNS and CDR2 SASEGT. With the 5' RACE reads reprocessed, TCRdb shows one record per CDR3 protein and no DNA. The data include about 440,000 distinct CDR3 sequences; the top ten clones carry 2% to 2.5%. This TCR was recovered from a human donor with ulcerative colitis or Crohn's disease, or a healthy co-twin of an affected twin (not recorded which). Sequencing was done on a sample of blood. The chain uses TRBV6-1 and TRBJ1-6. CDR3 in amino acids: CASSEAAWGGWSPLHF.